These T cell receptor beta chains were read from a single sample in a study of blood T cell repertoires in COVID-19. Profiled with immunoSEQ multiplex PCR; TCRdb holds only in-frame clones, not every one. Altogether roughly 41,000 clones are present, around nine tenths being singletons, with the ten largest covering about an eighth. Sequenced: peripheral blood. All receptors come from a man between 60 and 70 years old with active COVID-19. Each CDR3 is given without its conserved first and last residue. D genes are given only for firm matches.

V gene: TRBV5-1; D gene: .; J gene: TRBJ1-2; CDR3 protein: ASSFQGSEGYT
V gene: TRBV2; D gene: TRBD1; J gene: TRBJ1-5; CDR3 protein: ASSDGQVLSVQPQH
V gene: TRBV5-1; D gene: .; J gene: TRBJ1-1; CDR3 protein: ASSPPTDTNTEAF
V gene: TRBV7-9; D gene: TRBD2; J gene: TRBJ2-1; CDR3 protein: ASSNSGLAEQF
V gene: TRBV5-1; D gene: TRBD2; J gene: TRBJ2-1; CDR3 protein: ASSLGLADTYNEQF
V gene: TRBV27; D gene: TRBD1; J gene: TRBJ2-1; CDR3 protein: ARWDSGSYNEQF
V gene: TRBV11-2; D gene: TRBD2; J gene: TRBJ2-7; CDR3 protein: ASSLSGTSGNPY
V gene: TRBV12-3/TRBV12-4; D gene: .; J gene: TRBJ2-7; CDR3 protein: ASSLGRTYEQY
V gene: TRBV9; D gene: TRBD2; J gene: TRBJ2-3; CDR3 protein: ASSVAAGGSADTQY
V gene: TRBV11-2; D gene: .; J gene: TRBJ2-3; CDR3 protein: ASSLDRPGNLAQY
V gene: TRBV18; D gene: .; J gene: TRBJ2-1; CDR3 protein: ASSPRVGENEQF
V gene: TRBV7-2; D gene: .; J gene: TRBJ2-7; CDR3 protein: ASSRGGNPYEQY
V gene: TRBV5-1; D gene: .; J gene: TRBJ2-3; CDR3 protein: ASSSRGDTQY
V gene: TRBV30; D gene: .; J gene: TRBJ2-7; CDR3 protein: AWSRGSYEQY
V gene: TRBV27; D gene: .; J gene: TRBJ2-7; CDR3 protein: ASSLSSRVVSYEQY
V gene: TRBV5-6; D gene: .; J gene: TRBJ2-2; CDR3 protein: ASSPLVAENTGELF
V gene: TRBV25-1; D gene: TRBD1; J gene: TRBJ1-5; CDR3 protein: ASSKTGEGNQPQH
V gene: TRBV7-2; D gene: TRBD1; J gene: TRBJ1-5; CDR3 protein: ASSLLAGGNQPQH
V gene: TRBV19; D gene: TRBD2; J gene: TRBJ2-5; CDR3 protein: ASMGSGMQQETQY
V gene: TRBV7-2; D gene: .; J gene: TRBJ2-1; CDR3 protein: ASSLGPSGFSDEQF
V gene: TRBV24-1; D gene: TRBD2; J gene: TRBJ2-2; CDR3 protein: ATSDLQTSGRSGELF
V gene: TRBV29-1; D gene: .; J gene: TRBJ2-5; CDR3 protein: SVAAGEETQY
V gene: TRBV7-9; D gene: TRBD1; J gene: TRBJ1-1; CDR3 protein: ASSLGTGGLMNTEAF
V gene: TRBV10-3; D gene: .; J gene: TRBJ2-1; CDR3 protein: AISESYRGNEQF
V gene: TRBV9; D gene: .; J gene: TRBJ2-3; CDR3 protein: ASSVGQGLLDTQY
V gene: TRBV6-1; D gene: TRBD2; J gene: TRBJ2-7; CDR3 protein: ASSESWASGRSYEQY
V gene: TRBV5-1; D gene: TRBD2; J gene: TRBJ2-5; CDR3 protein: ASIAGTSGLQETQY
V gene: TRBV7-9; D gene: .; J gene: TRBJ2-7; CDR3 protein: ASNEGSGLRGQY
V gene: TRBV11-2; D gene: TRBD1; J gene: TRBJ2-1; CDR3 protein: ASSFNEVQGRQF
V gene: TRBV19; D gene: TRBD1; J gene: TRBJ1-2; CDR3 protein: ASSMGPGGNANYGYT
V gene: TRBV6-5; D gene: .; J gene: TRBJ2-3; CDR3 protein: ASNWRGTDTQY